This T cell receptor beta chain appears in the sequencing data of a study of control samples from healthy donors and cancer patients. This CDR3 has 13 amino acids. CDR1 and CDR2 from the germline V gene are MNHEY and SMNVEV (reference sequence). V shed 3 bases and J shed 5 bases, with 8 bases lying between them. Profiled with immunoSEQ multiplex PCR; TCRdb holds only in-frame clones, not every one. The repertoire includes some 49,000 clones, around 85% of them detected once, and 2.8% sits in the top ten. The genes are TRBV27 and TRBJ1-5, with a weak D call TRBD1 (5 bases). Sequenced input: PBMCs. This receptor was obtained from a woman between 45 and 60 years old with lung cancer. As DNA, the CDR3 is TGTGCCAGCAGTTTCAGGGAGGATCAGCCCCAGCATTTT. It specifies CASSFREDQPQHF.